This TCR beta chain derives from a study of T cell responses to AZD1222 COVID-19 vaccine. Generated by immunoSEQ multiplex PCR, the TCRdb table keeps only in-frame clones and is missing some. The table lists approximately 140,000 clones, 70% to 90% of them singletons. The CDR3 spans 14 residues. The germline CDR1 and CDR2 sequences are GTSNPN and SVGIG (reference sequence). Trimming at V came to 4 bases and at J to 2 bases, leaving 5 bases not matched to a gene. Turning to this clone: At the DNA level, this CDR3 is encoded by other sequences in the same sample as well.

The specimen comprised peripheral blood, sampled on day 0 of AZD1222 vaccination. The rearrangement uses TRBV30 and TRBJ1-1; TRBD1 agrees at 9 bases. The TCR sequence derives from an adult in good health. This CDR3 reads CAWKPDRGNTEAFF. In nucleotides, the CDR3 is TGTGCCTGGAAACCGGACAGGGGCAACACTGAAGCTTTCTTT.